The present T cell receptor (beta chain) was sequenced within a study of blood T cells in healthy people across ages (dated by TCRdb to about 2015). Background on the whole study: In model experiments, roughly one uniquely barcoded TCR beta cDNA molecule per two T cells was captured by template switching. The study analyzed two additional independent replicas of 1 million unique cDNA reads from the same blood draw for two donors, one aged 18 to 30 and one aged 80 or older. Age-related changes in TCR beta repertoire diversity were measured in the study by deep sequencing normalized with unique cDNA molecular identifiers. The donors were divided into four age groups: young (average approximately 17 years), middle-aged (almost 40), aged (approximately 62) and long-lived (82).

Library preparation used 5' RACE. TCRdb records Illumina HiSeq 2500 as the sequencer. A second about 6 to 11 cycle PCR used a sample-barcoded 5' primer and a J-beta primer mix. A template-switch 5' adaptor carrying 12 random nucleotides introduced a unique molecular identifier onto each TCR beta cDNA molecule. Each sample yielded at least 2.5 million CDR3-containing paired-end reads. First-strand cDNA synthesis was performed from all RNA using the Mint cDNA synthesis kit, with priming by a TRBC-specific oligonucleotide. After uracil-DNA glycosylase treatment, a first 18-cycle PCR used universal primers M1SS and BC2_uni_R on all cDNA. On the authors' methods: For normalization, 1 million high-quality reads were randomly selected from each sample, with every read carrying a distinct molecular identifier. Instead of being binned into consensus sequences, reads with shared molecular identifiers were discarded. MiTCR, run with a Q25 quality threshold and the strictest error-elimination algorithm, handled CDR3 identification, clonotype clustering and error correction. A nonparametric unseen species model with Euler transformation was used to estimate lower-bound total TCR beta diversity. TCRdb cleaned the public reads at Q25 with fastp, built clones with MiXCR and kept in-frame beta chains. Every CDR3 protein is listed once, alongside the most common genes and DNA of its rows. TCRdb's processing, not the study's, gives the V and J calls here. This sample lists about 720,000 distinct CDR3 sequences; around a quarter were detected once. The top ten clonotypes cover around 3.6% of the sample.

This clonotype has just a few counts. There is no known antigen for this receptor. The input lacks base qualities; no much larger clone sits a single base away. General findings and caveats noted by the study authors: Observed TCR beta diversity per million T cells fell roughly linearly with age, and a significant reduction was already apparent by age roughly 40. Because the CMV infection status of the donors was unknown, age-related changes in expanded clonotypes may potentially have been confounded. Estimates of total diversity from one million sequenced T cells were regarded as lower bounds and underestimates. There was a strong correlation between observed TCR beta diversity and the percentage of naive T cells measured by flow cytometry. Compared with the aged group, the long-lived group had more naive CD4+ T cells, fewer expanded clones and increased TCR diversity, suggesting age selection. Since profiling was done on bulk unsorted PBMCs, naive and antigen-experienced compartments could not be conclusively compared.

Inclusive of the bounding cysteine and phenylalanine, the CDR3 is 12 residues long. Kept here is only the CDR3 DNA, which spans 36 bases and is read in frame from base 1. The germline V gene (reference sequence) supplies CDR1 SEHNR and CDR2 FQNEAQ. V and J are truncated by 6 bases and 1 base respectively, leaving an intervening sequence of 5 bases. The approximately 40 donors, aged roughly 6 to 90 years, were systemically healthy Caucasian individuals from Russia. Each donor gave ten milliliters of peripheral blood, collected into EDTA-treated Vacutainer tubes. Ficoll-Paque density-gradient centrifugation was used to isolate PBMCs, with at least 7 million obtained per sample. Total RNA, at least 6 micrograms per sample, was extracted from PBMCs with Trizol reagent. The percentages of naive CD45RAhigh/CD27high T cells were determined by flow cytometry on a PBMC aliquot from every donor. This same sample was also part of a study on T cells of mothers and their children. As noted in the second study: Nine systemically healthy Caucasian individuals, comprising three mothers and their six children, were included as donors. cDNA synthesis used all of the extracted RNA, with 1.5 ug of RNA in each 15 ul reaction. In the second PCR, sample barcodes and 2-4 random nucleotides were introduced via the M1S primer. Over 10 million TCR beta CDR3 reads came from each mother, compared with 3.3 million or so reads from each child. Thymic selection similarly shapes TCR recombination output in related and unrelated pairs, with minor effect from inherited differences. Normalized repertoire overlap in related mother-child pairs was always slightly higher than in unrelated mother-child pairs, but the difference was never significant. Persistent microchimeric T cell clones were not detected, at a sensitivity of approximately 100 clones per million clonotypes. In the study, deep NGS was used to compare the TCR beta repertoires of mothers and children, and features distinguishing related mother-child pairs from unrelated individuals were sought. Mothers averaged approximately 41 +/- 4 years of age and children averaged about 10 +/- 4 years. After adapters were ligated using NEBNext reagents, the libraries underwent 100+100 nt paired-end sequencing on an Illumina HiSeq 2000. To prevent cross-contamination, the mother and child libraries were prepared one month apart and sequenced in separate runs. For each donor, somewhere between 500,000 and 2,000,000 distinct TCR beta clonotypes were identified. Naive TCR beta clonotypes were estimated from low-frequency clonotypes matched to each donor's FACS-determined naive share, without sorting.

Sequenced sample: blood. The TCR originated in a boy under 18 in good health. The chain employs TRBV7-9 and TRBJ2-3; the D gene is possibly TRBD1 or TRBD2, each agreeing over 5 bases. The CDR3 amino acid sequence is: CASRGGTDTQYF. At the DNA level, the sequence is TGTGCCAGCAGGGGGGGCACAGATACGCAGTATTTT.